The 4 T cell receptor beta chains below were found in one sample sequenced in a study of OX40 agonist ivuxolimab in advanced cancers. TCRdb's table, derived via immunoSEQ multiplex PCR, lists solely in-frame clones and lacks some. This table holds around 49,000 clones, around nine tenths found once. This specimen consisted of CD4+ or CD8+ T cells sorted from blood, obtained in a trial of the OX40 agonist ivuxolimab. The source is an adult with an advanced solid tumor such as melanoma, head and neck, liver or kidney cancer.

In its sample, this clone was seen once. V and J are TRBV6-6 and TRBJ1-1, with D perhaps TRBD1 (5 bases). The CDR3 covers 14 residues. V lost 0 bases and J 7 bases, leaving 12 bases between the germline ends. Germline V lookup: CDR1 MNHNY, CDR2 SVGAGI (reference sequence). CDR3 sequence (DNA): TGTGCCAGCAGTTACTCCGACTCGGGGGGTGAAGCTTTCTTT. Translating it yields CASSYSDSGGEAFF.

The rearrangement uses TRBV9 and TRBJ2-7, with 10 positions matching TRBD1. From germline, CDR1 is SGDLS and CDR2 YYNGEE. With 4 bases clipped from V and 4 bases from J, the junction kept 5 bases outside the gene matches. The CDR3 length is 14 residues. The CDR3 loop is CASSPWTGGYEQYF. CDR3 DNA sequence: TGTGCCAGCAGCCCTTGGACAGGGGGATACGAGCAGTACTTC.

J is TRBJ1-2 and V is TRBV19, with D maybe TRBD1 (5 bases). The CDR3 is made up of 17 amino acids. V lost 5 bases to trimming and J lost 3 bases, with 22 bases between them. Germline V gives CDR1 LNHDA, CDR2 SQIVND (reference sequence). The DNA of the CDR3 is TGTGCCAGTAGTTTCCCCCATTGGCAGGGTCCACACTATGGCTACACCTTC. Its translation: CASSFPHWQGPHYGYTF.

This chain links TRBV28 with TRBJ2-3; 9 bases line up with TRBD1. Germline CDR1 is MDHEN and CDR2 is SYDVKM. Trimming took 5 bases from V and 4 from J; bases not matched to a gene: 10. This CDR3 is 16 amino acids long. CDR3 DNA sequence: TGTGCCAGCAGTGACCGGGACAGGGAGTTTTCAGATACGCAGTATTTT. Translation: CASSDRDREFSDTQYF.